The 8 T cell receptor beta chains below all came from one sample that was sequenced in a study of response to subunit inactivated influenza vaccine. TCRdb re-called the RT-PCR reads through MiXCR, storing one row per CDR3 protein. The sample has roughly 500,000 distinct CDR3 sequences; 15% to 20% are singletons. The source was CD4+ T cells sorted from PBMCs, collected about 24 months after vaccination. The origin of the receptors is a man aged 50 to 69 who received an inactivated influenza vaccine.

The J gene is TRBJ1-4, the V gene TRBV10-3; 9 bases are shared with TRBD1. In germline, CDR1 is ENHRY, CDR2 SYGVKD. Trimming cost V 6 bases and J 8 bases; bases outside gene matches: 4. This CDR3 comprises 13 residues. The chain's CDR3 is CAIRPGQGEKLFF. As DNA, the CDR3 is TGTGCCATCAGACCGGGACAGGGAGAAAAACTGTTTTTT.

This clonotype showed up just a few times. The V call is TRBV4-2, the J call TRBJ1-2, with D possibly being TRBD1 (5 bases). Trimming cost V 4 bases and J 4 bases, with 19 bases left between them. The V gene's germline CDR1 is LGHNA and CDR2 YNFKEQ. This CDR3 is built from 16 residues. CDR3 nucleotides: TGTGCCAGCAGCCCCGGGATGGGGGATTTGAGCTATGGCTACACCTTC. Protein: CASSPGMGDLSYGYTF.

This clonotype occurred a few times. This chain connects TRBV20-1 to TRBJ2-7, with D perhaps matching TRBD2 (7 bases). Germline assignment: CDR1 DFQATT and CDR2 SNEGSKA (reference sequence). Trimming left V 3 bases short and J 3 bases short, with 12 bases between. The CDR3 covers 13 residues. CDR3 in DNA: TGCAGTGCTAGGGGGGGGCCGAGCTACGAGCAGTACTTC. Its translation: CSARGGPSYEQYF.

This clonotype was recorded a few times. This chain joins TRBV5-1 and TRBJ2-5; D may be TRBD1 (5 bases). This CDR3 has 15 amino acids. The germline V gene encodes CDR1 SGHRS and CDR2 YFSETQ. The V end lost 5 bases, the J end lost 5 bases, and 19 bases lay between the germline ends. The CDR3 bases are TGCGCCAGCAGTTCCAATTGGGGCTCGGGTGAGACCCAGTACTTC. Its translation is CASSSNWGSGETQYF.

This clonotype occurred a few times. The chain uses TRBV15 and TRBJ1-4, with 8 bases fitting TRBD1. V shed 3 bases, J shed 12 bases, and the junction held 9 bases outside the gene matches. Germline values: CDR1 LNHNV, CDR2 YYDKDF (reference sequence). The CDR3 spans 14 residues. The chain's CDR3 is CATSRAWTGKELFF. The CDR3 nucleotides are TGTGCCACCAGCAGGGCGTGGACAGGGAAGGAACTGTTTTTT.

The CDR3 bases are TGCAGCGTTCGGCCCGGGACTAGCGGCAATGAGCAGTTCTTC. This gives the protein CSVRPGTSGNEQFF. This chain connects TRBV29-1 to TRBJ2-1; 11 nucleotides align to TRBD2. CDR1 is SQVTM and CDR2 is ANQGSEA in the germline V gene. Trimming at V came to 5 bases and at J to 6 bases, leaving 6 bases not matched to a gene. The CDR3 sequence is 14 residues long.

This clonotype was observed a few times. The CDR3 bases are TGCGCCAGCAGCTTGGAGGGGACCCCTTATGGCTACACCTTC. Its protein is CASSLEGTPYGYTF. The genes are TRBV5-1 and TRBJ1-2; a weak D match, TRBD1 (5 bases). Germline V gene data show CDR1 as SGHRS and CDR2 as YFSETQ. The ends were cut back, 0 bases at V and 5 bases at J, with 11 bases in the middle. The CDR3 runs to 14 residues.

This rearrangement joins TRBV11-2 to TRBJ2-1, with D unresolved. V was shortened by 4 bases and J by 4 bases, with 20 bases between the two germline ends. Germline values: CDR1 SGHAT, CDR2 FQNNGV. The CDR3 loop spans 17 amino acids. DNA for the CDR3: TGTGCCAGCAGCTACCGGGCCCAACTACGCCAATACAATGAGCAGTTCTTC. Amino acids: CASSYRAQLRQYNEQFF.